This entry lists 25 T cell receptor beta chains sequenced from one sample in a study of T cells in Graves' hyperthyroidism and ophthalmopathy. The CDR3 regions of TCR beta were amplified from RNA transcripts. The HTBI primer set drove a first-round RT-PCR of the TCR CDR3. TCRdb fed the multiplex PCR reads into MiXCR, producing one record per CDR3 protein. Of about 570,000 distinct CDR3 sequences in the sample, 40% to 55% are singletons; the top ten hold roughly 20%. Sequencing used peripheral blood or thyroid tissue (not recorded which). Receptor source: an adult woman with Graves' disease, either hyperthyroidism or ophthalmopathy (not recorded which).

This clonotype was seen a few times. The CDR3 DNA reads TGCAGCGTGACGACAGGGCTGAACACTGAAGCTTTCTTT. Protein product: CSVTTGLNTEAFF. The V call is TRBV29-1, the J call TRBJ1-1, with TRBD1 identical over 7 bases. V was pared by 6 bases and J by 0 bases, with 4 bases of the junction left unmatched. From germline, CDR1 is SQVTM and CDR2 ANQGSEA. This CDR3 has 13 amino acids.

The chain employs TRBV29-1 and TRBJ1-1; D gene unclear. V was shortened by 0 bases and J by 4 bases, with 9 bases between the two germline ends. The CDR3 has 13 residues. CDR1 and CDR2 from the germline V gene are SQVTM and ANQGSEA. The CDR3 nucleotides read TGCAGCGTTGAAGAAGATACGACCACTGAAGCTTTCTTT. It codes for CSVEEDTTTEAFF.

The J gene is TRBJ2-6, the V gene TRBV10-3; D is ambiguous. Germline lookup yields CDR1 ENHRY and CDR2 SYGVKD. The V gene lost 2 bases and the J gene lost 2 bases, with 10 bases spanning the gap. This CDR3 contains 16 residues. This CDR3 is CAISEGDWAGANVLTF. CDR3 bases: TGTGCCATCAGTGAGGGGGATTGGGCTGGGGCCAACGTCCTGACTTTC.

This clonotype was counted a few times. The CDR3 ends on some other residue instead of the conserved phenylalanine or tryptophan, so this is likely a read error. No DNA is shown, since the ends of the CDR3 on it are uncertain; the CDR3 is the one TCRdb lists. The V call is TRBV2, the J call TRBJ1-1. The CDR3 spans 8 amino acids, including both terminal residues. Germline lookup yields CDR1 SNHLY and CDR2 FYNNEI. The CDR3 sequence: CASTTGGV.

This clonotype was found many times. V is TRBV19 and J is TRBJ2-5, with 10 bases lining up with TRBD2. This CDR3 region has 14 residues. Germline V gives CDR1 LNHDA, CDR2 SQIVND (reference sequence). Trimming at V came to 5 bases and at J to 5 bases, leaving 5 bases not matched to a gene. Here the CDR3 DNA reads TGTGCCAGTAGTCCTAGCGGGAGCGGGGAGACCCAGTACTTC. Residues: CASSPSGSGETQYF.

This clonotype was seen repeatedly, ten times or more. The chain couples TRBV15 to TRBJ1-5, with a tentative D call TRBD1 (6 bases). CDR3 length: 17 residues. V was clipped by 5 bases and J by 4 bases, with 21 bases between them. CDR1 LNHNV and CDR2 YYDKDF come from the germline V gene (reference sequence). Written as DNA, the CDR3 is TGTGCCACCAGCTTTGTCGGGGGGCGAGACTTTAATCAGCCCCAGCATTTT. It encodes CATSFVGGRDFNQPQHF.

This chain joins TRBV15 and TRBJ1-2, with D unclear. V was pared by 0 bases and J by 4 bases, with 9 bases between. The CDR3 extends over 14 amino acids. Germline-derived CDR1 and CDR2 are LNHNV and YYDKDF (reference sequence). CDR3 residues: CATSRDGTGYGYTF. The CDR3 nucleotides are TGTGCCACCAGCAGAGACGGTACCGGCTATGGCTACACCTTC.

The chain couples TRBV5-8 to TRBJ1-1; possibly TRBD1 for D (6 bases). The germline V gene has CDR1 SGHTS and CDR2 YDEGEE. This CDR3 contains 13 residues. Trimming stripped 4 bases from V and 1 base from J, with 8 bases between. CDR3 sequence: CASSGTPNTEAFF. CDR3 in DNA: TGTGCCAGCAGCGGGACACCGAACACTGAAGCTTTCTTT.

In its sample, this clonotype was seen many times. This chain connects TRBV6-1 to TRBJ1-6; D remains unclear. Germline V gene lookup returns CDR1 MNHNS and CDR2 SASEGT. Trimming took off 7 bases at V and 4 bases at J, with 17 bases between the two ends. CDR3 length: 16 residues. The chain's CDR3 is CASINTRRPYNSPLHF. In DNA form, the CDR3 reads TGTGCCAGCATCAACACACGGAGACCTTATAATTCACCCCTCCACTTT.

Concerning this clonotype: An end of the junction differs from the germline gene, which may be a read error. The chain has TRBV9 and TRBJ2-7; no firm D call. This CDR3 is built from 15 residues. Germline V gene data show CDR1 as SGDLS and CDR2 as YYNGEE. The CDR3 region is CASGVAATLDYEQYF. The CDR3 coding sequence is TGTGCCAGCGGCGTAGCAGCGACGCTGGACTACGAGCAGTACTTC.

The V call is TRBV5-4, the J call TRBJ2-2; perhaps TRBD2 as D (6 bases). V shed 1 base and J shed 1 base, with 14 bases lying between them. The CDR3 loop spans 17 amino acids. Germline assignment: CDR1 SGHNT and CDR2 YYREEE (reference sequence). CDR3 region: CASSLMVAVKNTGELFF. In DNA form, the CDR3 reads TGTGCCAGCAGCTTGATGGTAGCGGTTAAGAACACCGGGGAGCTGTTTTTT.

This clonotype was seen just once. In DNA, the CDR3 is TGTGCCAGCAGCTTGGTGCTAGCGGGAGCCGGGCAGTACTTC. Translating gives CASSLVLAGAGQYF. V gene TRBV5-4 combines with J gene TRBJ2-7; 10 positions agree with TRBD2. The CDR3 contains 14 residues. Trimming took 0 bases from V and 9 from J; bases not matched to a gene: 6. Germline CDR1 SGHNT, CDR2 YYREEE (reference sequence).

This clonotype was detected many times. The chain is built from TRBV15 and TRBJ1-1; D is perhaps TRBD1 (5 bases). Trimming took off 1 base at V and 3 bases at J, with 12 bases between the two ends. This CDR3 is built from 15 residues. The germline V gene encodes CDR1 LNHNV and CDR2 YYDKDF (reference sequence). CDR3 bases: TGTGCCACCAGCAGAGGTTCCAGGGTCCACACTGAAGCTTTCTTT. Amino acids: CATSRGSRVHTEAFF.

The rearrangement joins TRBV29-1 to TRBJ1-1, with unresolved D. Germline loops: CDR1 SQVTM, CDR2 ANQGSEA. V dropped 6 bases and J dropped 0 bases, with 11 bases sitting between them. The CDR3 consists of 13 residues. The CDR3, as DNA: TGCAGCGTCCGAGCGAACTTGAACACTGAAGCTTTCTTT. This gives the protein CSVRANLNTEAFF.

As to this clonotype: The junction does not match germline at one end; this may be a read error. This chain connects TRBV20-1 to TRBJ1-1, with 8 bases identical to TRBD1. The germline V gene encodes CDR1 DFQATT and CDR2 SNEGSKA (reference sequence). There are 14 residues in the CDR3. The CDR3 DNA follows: TGTAGTGGGGCAGGGGGCGCGGTGGACACTGAAGCTTTCTTT. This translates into CSGAGGAVDTEAFF.

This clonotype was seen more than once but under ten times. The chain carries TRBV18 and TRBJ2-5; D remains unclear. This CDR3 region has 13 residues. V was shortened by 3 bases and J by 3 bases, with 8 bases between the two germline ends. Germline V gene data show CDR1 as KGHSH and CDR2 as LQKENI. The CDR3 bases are TGTGCCAGCTCACCCTCCACGGAAGAGACCCAGTACTTC. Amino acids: CASSPSTEETQYF.

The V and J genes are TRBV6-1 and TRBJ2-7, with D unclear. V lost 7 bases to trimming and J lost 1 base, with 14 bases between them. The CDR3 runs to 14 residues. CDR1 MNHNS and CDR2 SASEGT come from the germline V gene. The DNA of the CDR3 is TGTGCCAGCATAAAGGACGGAGCTTCCTACGAGCAGTACTTC. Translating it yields CASIKDGASYEQYF.

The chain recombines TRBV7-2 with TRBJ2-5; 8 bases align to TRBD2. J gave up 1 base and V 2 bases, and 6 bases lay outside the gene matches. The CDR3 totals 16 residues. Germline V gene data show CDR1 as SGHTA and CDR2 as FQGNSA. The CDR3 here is CASSLTVGLAQETQYF. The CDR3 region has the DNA TGTGCCAGCAGCTTAACTGTCGGACTAGCCCAAGAGACCCAGTACTTC.

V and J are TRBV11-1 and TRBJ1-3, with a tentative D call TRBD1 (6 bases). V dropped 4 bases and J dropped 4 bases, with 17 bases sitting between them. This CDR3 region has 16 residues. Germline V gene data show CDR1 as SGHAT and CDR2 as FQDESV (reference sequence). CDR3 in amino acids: CASSSYRAPRGNTIYF. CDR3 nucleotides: TGTGCCAGCAGCTCCTACAGGGCTCCGAGGGGAAACACCATATATTTT.

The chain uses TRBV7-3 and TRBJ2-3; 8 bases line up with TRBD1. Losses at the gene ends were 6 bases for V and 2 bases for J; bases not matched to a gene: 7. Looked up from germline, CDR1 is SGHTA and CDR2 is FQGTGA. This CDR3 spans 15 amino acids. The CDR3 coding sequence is TGTGCCAGCAGTCTGCAGGGGGCTTTCACAGATACGCAGTATTTT. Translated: CASSLQGAFTDTQYF.

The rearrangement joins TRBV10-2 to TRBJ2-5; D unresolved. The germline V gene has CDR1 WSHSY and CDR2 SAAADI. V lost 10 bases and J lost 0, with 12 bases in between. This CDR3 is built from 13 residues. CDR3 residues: CATTGRNQETQYF. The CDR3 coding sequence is TGCGCCACCACTGGACGGAACCAAGAGACCCAGTACTTC.

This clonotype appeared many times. The CDR3 spells CASSYYTSGGREQYF. CDR3 in DNA: TGTGCCAGCAGTTACTATACCTCTGGGGGGCGCGAGCAGTACTTC. The chain uses TRBV6-5 and TRBJ2-7, with D tentatively TRBD1 or TRBD2 (6 bases each). Germline V gene data show CDR1 as MNHEY and CDR2 as SVGAGI. V gave up 1 base and J gave up 6 bases, with 16 bases separating them. The CDR3 is 15 amino acids.

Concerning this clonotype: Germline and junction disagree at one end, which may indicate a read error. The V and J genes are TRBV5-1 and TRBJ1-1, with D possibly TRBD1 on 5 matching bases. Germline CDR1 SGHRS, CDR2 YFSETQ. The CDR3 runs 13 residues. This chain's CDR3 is CASSLGPRTEAFF. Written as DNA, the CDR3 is TGCGCCAGCAGTTTGGGGCCCCGGACTGAAGCTTTCTTT.

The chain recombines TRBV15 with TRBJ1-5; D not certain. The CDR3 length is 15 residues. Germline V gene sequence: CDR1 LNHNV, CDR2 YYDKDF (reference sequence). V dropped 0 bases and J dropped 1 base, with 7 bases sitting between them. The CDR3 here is CATSRDLGSNQPQHF. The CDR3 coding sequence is TGTGCCACCAGCAGAGACCTTGGAAGCAATCAGCCCCAGCATTTT.

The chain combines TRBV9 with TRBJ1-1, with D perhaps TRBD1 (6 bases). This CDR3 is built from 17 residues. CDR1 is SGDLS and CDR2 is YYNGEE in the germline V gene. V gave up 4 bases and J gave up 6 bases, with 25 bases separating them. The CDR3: CASSPPGGGGIVAEAFF. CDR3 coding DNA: TGTGCCAGCAGCCCCCCCGGTGGAGGGGGAATAGTGGCTGAAGCTTTCTTT.